The 23 T cell receptor beta chains in this list originate from one sample, sequenced in a study of OX40 agonist ivuxolimab in advanced cancers. Clones were read by immunoSEQ multiplex PCR, and TCRdb kept only the in-frame ones, dropping some. The data show 30,000 to 45,000 clones, 74% seen once. This specimen consisted of CD4+ or CD8+ T cells sorted from blood, obtained in a trial of the OX40 agonist ivuxolimab. The receptors derive from an adult with an advanced solid tumor such as melanoma, head and neck, liver or kidney cancer.

In this sample, this clone is medium-sized. The genes are TRBV6-1 and TRBJ2-7; 10 bases fit TRBD2. J gave up 3 bases and V 4 bases, and 6 bases lay outside the gene matches. Germline values: CDR1 MNHNS, CDR2 SASEGT. The CDR3 is 15 amino acids. The CDR3: CASSVYTSGDYEQYF. CDR3 DNA sequence: TGTGCCAGCAGTGTCTATACTAGCGGGGACTACGAGCAGTACTTC.

This sequence joins TRBV19 and TRBJ2-7; 11 bases map to TRBD2. The CDR3 extends over 15 amino acids. In germline, CDR1 is LNHDA, CDR2 SQIVND (reference sequence). After removal of 3 bases from V and 3 bases from J, the junction contained 4 bases not matched to a gene. As DNA, the CDR3 is TGTGCCAGTAGTATCCTAGCGGGGGGATTCTACGAGCAGTACTTC. Protein product: CASSILAGGFYEQYF.

This chain joins TRBV11-2 and TRBJ2-5; no definite D call. V was cut by 8 bases and J by 2 bases, with 6 bases left in between. Germline values: CDR1 SGHAT, CDR2 FQNNGV. The CDR3 covers 11 residues. The CDR3 DNA reads as TGTGCCAGCCTCCTTCAAGAGACCCAGTACTTC. Its protein product is CASLLQETQYF.

The chain joins TRBV4-1 to TRBJ2-1; the D gene is possibly TRBD1 (5 bases). The germline CDR1 and CDR2 sequences are MGHRA and YSYEKL. V shed 0 bases and J shed 4 bases, with 13 bases lying between them. The CDR3 spans 16 residues. CDR3 in amino acids: CASSQEMQGGYNEQFF. The CDR3, as DNA: TGCGCCAGCAGCCAAGAGATGCAGGGTGGGTACAATGAGCAGTTCTTC.

The chain has TRBV7-9 and TRBJ1-5, with TRBD1 identical over 7 bases. V was clipped by 5 bases and J by 9 bases; unmatched bases: 10. The CDR3 is 14 amino acids. Germline CDR1 is SEHNR and CDR2 is FQNEAQ (reference sequence). The CDR3 DNA follows: TGTGCCAGCAGCGAGGACAGGCCTATTTGGCCCCAGCATTTT. Its protein is CASSEDRPIWPQHF.

This clone showed up many times. At the DNA level, this CDR3 is encoded by other sequences in the same sample as well. This chain connects TRBV30 to TRBJ2-1, with 7 bases identical to TRBD2. The trim removed 2 bases at V and 7 bases at J, leaving 8 bases unmatched. CDR3 size: 14 residues. CDR1 GTSNPN and CDR2 SVGIG come from the germline V gene (reference sequence). The CDR3 protein is CAWSPFWGGNEQFF. The CDR3 DNA sequence: TGTGCCTGGAGTCCCTTTTGGGGGGGGAATGAGCAGTTCTTC.

The chain is built from TRBV28 and TRBJ2-2; a weak D match, TRBD2 (5 bases). Germline V gene lookup returns CDR1 MDHEN and CDR2 SYDVKM. This CDR3 has 13 residues. V lost 6 bases, J lost 6 bases, and 11 bases lay in between. CDR3 residues: CASRGRRAGELFF. The CDR3 nucleotides are TGTGCCAGCAGAGGCCGGCGGGCCGGGGAGCTGTTTTTT.

The CDR3 DNA reads as TGCGCCAGCAGCGCCGGGAGTACAGGGATCTATGGCTACACCTTC. Its protein product is CASSAGSTGIYGYTF. The chain couples TRBV5-1 to TRBJ1-2, with D maybe TRBD1 (6 bases). The length of the CDR3 is 15 residues. CDR1 and CDR2 (germline): SGHRS, YFSETQ. The V end was cut by 4 bases, the J end by 4 bases, with 17 bases between.

This clone was observed a single time. V is TRBV29-1 and J is TRBJ2-3; D is perhaps TRBD1 (6 bases). This CDR3 has 13 residues. Germline V gives CDR1 SQVTM, CDR2 ANQGSEA. V was shortened by 7 bases and J by 2 bases, with 13 bases between the two germline ends. The CDR3 protein is CSAIGGNTDTQYF. Written as DNA, the CDR3 is TGCAGCGCGATAGGGGGAAACACAGATACGCAGTATTTT.

The chain combines TRBV5-1 with TRBJ2-3; TRBD1 is a possible D gene (6 bases). The CDR3 loop spans 16 amino acids. Germline lookup yields CDR1 SGHRS and CDR2 YFSETQ. V lost 0 bases and J lost 1, with 12 bases in between. The CDR3 protein is CASSLVPTGRTDTQYF. The CDR3, as DNA: TGCGCCAGCAGCTTGGTCCCGACAGGACGCACAGATACGCAGTATTTT.

The rearrangement links TRBV7-2 to TRBJ2-1, with D tentatively TRBD1 (6 bases). Germline lookup yields CDR1 SGHTA and CDR2 FQGNSA. Trimming removed 1 base from V and 2 bases from J, with 9 bases in between. This CDR3 has 15 residues. For the CDR3, the DNA is TGTGCCAGCAGCTTAGATCAGGGGCCCTACAATGAGCAGTTCTTC. Translation gives CASSLDQGPYNEQFF.

This clone came up a few times. This chain links TRBV5-8 with TRBJ1-1; 7 bases are a match to TRBD1. The CDR3 loop spans 14 amino acids. The germline gives CDR1 SGHTS, CDR2 YDEGEE. The V gene end was trimmed by 2 bases and the J gene end by 1 base; junction bases not matched to a gene: 2. DNA for the CDR3: TGTGCCAGCAGCTTAAACAGGGGGAACACTGAAGCTTTCTTT. Protein sequence: CASSLNRGNTEAFF. The complete variable domain, with remaining parts taken from reference TRBV5-8 and TRBJ1-1, reads EAGVTQSPTHLIKTRGQQATLRCSPISGHTSVYWYQQALGLGLQFLLWYDEGEERNRGNFPPRFSGRQFPNYSSELNVNALELEDSALYLCASSLNRGNTEAFFGQGTRLTVV.

This chain joins TRBV5-1 and TRBJ1-3; D is perhaps TRBD1 (6 bases). Germline V CDR1 and CDR2: SGHRS, YFSETQ. Trimming left V 4 bases short and J 1 base short, with 9 bases between. The CDR3 has 14 residues. CDR3 coding DNA: TGCGCCAGCAGCATGGACAGATCTGGAAACACCATATATTTT. Its protein is CASSMDRSGNTIYF.

The CDR3 is CASSLGLSTEAFF. CDR3 sequence (DNA): TGTGCCAGCAGCTTAGGACTGAGCACTGAAGCTTTCTTT. The V and J genes are TRBV5-5 and TRBJ1-1; D is undetermined. This CDR3 contains 13 residues. V was shortened by 2 bases and J by 4 bases, with 9 bases between the two germline ends. Germline values: CDR1 SGHKS, CDR2 YYEKEE (reference sequence).

The chain recombines TRBV7-3 with TRBJ2-2; 12 nucleotides agree with TRBD2. Per germline, CDR1 SGHTA and CDR2 FQGTGA. Trimming took 5 bases from V and 4 from J; bases not matched to a gene: 5. This CDR3 has 16 amino acids. The CDR3 reads CASSASGGAITGELFF. The CDR3 DNA sequence: TGTGCCAGCAGCGCTAGCGGGGGGGCCATCACCGGGGAGCTGTTTTTT.

The chain recombines TRBV6-1 with TRBJ2-7, with unresolved D. The CDR3 runs to 15 residues. The germline CDR1 and CDR2 sequences are MNHNS and SASEGT. The V gene lost 10 bases and the J gene lost 3 bases, with 22 bases spanning the gap. CDR3: CANILDTAKNYEQYF. CDR3 coding DNA: TGTGCCAATATACTTGACACGGCTAAAAACTACGAGCAGTACTTC.

For the CDR3, the DNA is TGTGCCAGCAGCTTACGTACCGCAAATTCACCCCTCCACTTT. It codes for CASSLRTANSPLHF. The chain carries TRBV5-5 and TRBJ1-6; D is undetermined. V lost 2 bases and J 7 bases, leaving 10 bases between the germline ends. Germline lookup yields CDR1 SGHKS and CDR2 YYEKEE (reference sequence). This CDR3 has 14 amino acids.

This chain joins TRBV5-1 and TRBJ2-2, with D maybe TRBD1 (6 bases). Trimming left V 0 bases short and J 5 bases short, with 14 bases between. Looked up from germline, CDR1 is SGHRS and CDR2 is YFSETQ. There are 16 residues in the CDR3. The CDR3 here is CASSLESGALTGELFF. For the CDR3, the DNA is TGCGCCAGCAGCTTGGAGTCAGGGGCGCTAACCGGGGAGCTGTTTTTT.

V and J are TRBV9 and TRBJ2-3; D gene ambiguous. Germline-derived CDR1 and CDR2 are SGDLS and YYNGEE. Trimming shortened V by 6 bases and J by 1 base, and 9 bases separated the two germline ends. The CDR3 sequence is 13 residues long. The CDR3 loop reads CASIEEGTDTQYF. In nucleotides, the CDR3 is TGTGCCAGCATTGAGGAAGGCACAGATACGCAGTATTTT.

The chain recombines TRBV15 with TRBJ1-1; D might be TRBD1 (5 bases). V was pared by 0 bases and J by 1 base, with 6 bases between. Looked up from germline, CDR1 is LNHNV and CDR2 is YYDKDF (reference sequence). This CDR3 is built from 14 residues. CDR3 bases: TGTGCCACCAGCAGAGAGGGACCGAACACTGAAGCTTTCTTT. It codes for CATSREGPNTEAFF.

The V call is TRBV27, the J call TRBJ2-1; D not certain. This CDR3 spans 15 amino acids. Per the germline V gene, CDR1 is MNHEY and CDR2 is SMNVEV (reference sequence). Trimming removed 2 bases at V and 4 bases at J, with 12 bases between. Here the CDR3 DNA reads TGTGCCAGCAGTTTAGGCAGTTTATTTTACAATGAGCAGTTCTTC. Protein: CASSLGSLFYNEQFF.

The J gene is TRBJ2-4, the V gene TRBV27, with 10 bases matching TRBD2. The CDR3 covers 20 residues. The junction had 16 bases not matched to a gene; V was cut back by 5 bases and J by 0 bases. The germline gives CDR1 MNHEY, CDR2 SMNVEV (reference sequence). CDR3 protein: CASSPALAGANRLAKNIQYF. Here the CDR3 DNA reads TGTGCCAGCAGTCCCGCCCTAGCGGGGGCCAATCGCCTAGCCAAAAACATTCAGTACTTC.

The J gene is TRBJ1-5, the V gene TRBV6-6; 7 bases match TRBD1. V shed 5 bases and J 7 bases; nucleotides not matched to a gene: 8. Germline V lookup: CDR1 MNHNY, CDR2 SVGAGI (reference sequence). This CDR3 has 14 amino acids. The CDR3 DNA follows: TGTGCCAGCAGTCGGACAGGCCCCCGACAGCCCCAGCATTTT. This gives the protein CASSRTGPRQPQHF.